The 13 T cell receptor beta chains below come from one sample, sequenced in a study of T-cell reconstitution after alpha-beta-depleted transplantation in children. Preparation of the TCRbeta library used unique molecular identifiers. TCRdb called the PCR reads again in MiXCR, with one record for every CDR3 protein. The sample lists almost 500,000 distinct CDR3 sequences, around 13% occurring once. The sequencing used PBMCs from the stem cell graft donor, collected from the stem cell graft. These receptors were obtained from a human donor who donated a stem cell graft to a child with combined immunodeficiency.

This clonotype was detected ten times or more. The J gene is TRBJ2-1, the V gene TRBV9, with a weak D call TRBD2 (6 bases). The CDR3 contains 15 residues. Germline CDR1 reads SGDLS; CDR2 reads YYNGEE. Trimming pared 0 bases from V and 1 base from J, leaving 8 bases between. CDR3 coding DNA: TGTGCCAGCAGCGTAGCCGGGACTTCCTACAATGAGCAGTTCTTC. Protein sequence: CASSVAGTSYNEQFF.

This clonotype was recorded at least ten times. A read error may account for a junction end that differs from germline. The chain recombines TRBV11-2 with TRBJ2-1; 12 bases line up with TRBD2. Germline V lookup: CDR1 SGHAT, CDR2 FQNNGV. This CDR3 is 12 amino acids long. The CDR3 DNA follows: TGTGCCAGCAGCCTAGCGGGGGGGCTTAGGGTCTTC. Translation gives CASSLAGGLRVF.

This clonotype was counted many times. This chain connects TRBV7-7 to TRBJ1-1; D gene ambiguous. Trimming took 5 bases from V and 1 from J, leaving 8 bases between them. CDR1 and CDR2 (germline): SSHAT, FNYEAQ (reference sequence). The CDR3 spans 13 residues. CDR3 nucleotide sequence: TGTGCCAGCAGCCCGAACCCGAACACTGAAGCTTTCTTT. Translation: CASSPNPNTEAFF. The full variable domain, rest sourced from reference TRBV7-7 and TRBJ1-1, is GAGVSQSPRYKVTKRGQDVTLRCDPISSHATLYWYQQALGQGPEFLTYFNYEAQPDKSGLPSDRFSAERPEGSISTLTIQRTEQRDSAMYRCASSPNPNTEAFFGQGTRLTVV.

The chain is built from TRBV5-5 and TRBJ1-4, with D perhaps TRBD1 (5 bases). Germline CDR1 SGHKS, CDR2 YYEKEE (reference sequence). The ends were cut back, 0 bases at V and 7 bases at J, with 13 bases in the middle. The CDR3 contains 15 residues. The CDR3 DNA sequence: TGTGCCAGCAGCTTGGGGAGGGGCGGTCGTGAAAAACTGTTTTTT. It yields the protein CASSLGRGGREKLFF.

The V and J genes are TRBV11-1 and TRBJ2-7; 7 positions match TRBD2. There are 19 residues in the CDR3. V dropped 4 bases and J dropped 1; count of bases not matched to a gene: 19. The germline V gene has CDR1 SGHAT and CDR2 FQDESV (reference sequence). The chain's CDR3 is CASSSGTIGRRDSSYEQYF. Written as DNA, the CDR3 is TGTGCCAGCAGCTCAGGGACTATCGGGAGGAGAGACTCATCCTACGAGCAGTACTTC. Combining the CDR3 with reference TRBV11-1 and TRBJ2-7 gives the whole variable domain EAEVAQSPRYKITEKSQAVAFWCDPISGHATLYWYRQILGQGPELLVQFQDESVVDDSQLPKDRFSAERLKGVDSTLKIQPAELGDSAMYLCASSSGTIGRRDSSYEQYFGPGTRLTVT.

The J gene is TRBJ2-7, the V gene TRBV10-3; no firm D call. The length of the CDR3 is 11 residues. CDR1 is ENHRY, CDR2 SYGVKD, per germline. The V end was cut by 6 bases, the J end by 5 bases, with 8 bases between. The CDR3 DNA reads as TGTGCCATCAGACTTAGCCACGAGCAGTACTTC. Its translation is CAIRLSHEQYF.

This clonotype was seen ten or more times. The V and J genes are TRBV10-2 and TRBJ2-3; the match to TRBD2 covers 10 bases. There are 16 residues in the CDR3. Germline-derived CDR1 and CDR2 are WSHSY and SAAADI. V lost 5 bases and J lost 3; bases outside the gene matches: 8. The CDR3 sequence is CASSPTGLAATDTQYF. CDR3 nucleotides: TGCGCCAGCAGTCCAACTGGACTAGCGGCTACAGATACGCAGTATTTT.

There are many counts of this clonotype. The chain is built from TRBV5-6 and TRBJ2-2; TRBD1 might be the D (5 bases). Trimming removed 1 base from V and 7 bases from J, with 11 bases in between. In germline, CDR1 is SGHDT, CDR2 YYEEEE. This CDR3 is built from 14 residues. CDR3: CASSLQGRSGELFF. The CDR3 DNA reads as TGTGCCAGCAGCTTGCAGGGTAGAAGCGGGGAGCTGTTTTTT.

The chain combines TRBV7-9 with TRBJ2-1; maybe TRBD2 (6 bases). This CDR3 is built from 17 residues. The V end lost 2 bases, the J end lost 8 bases, and 22 bases lay between the germline ends. Per the germline V gene, CDR1 is SEHNR and CDR2 is FQNEAQ (reference sequence). The CDR3: CASSLLTSVAEVDEQFF. In DNA form, the CDR3 reads TGTGCCAGCAGCTTACTGACTTCGGTAGCGGAGGTGGATGAGCAGTTCTTC.

This clonotype appeared a few times. The chain links TRBV12-3 or TRBV12-4 to TRBJ2-1; D might be TRBD2 (6 bases). The CDR3 has 17 amino acids. V lost 6 bases to trimming and J lost 4 bases, with 22 bases between them. CDR3 DNA: TGTGCCAGCAGGTCCTCTAGCGTAGGTAGGGTATACAATGAGCAGTTCTTC. This sequence encodes CASRSSSVGRVYNEQFF.

This clonotype was seen ten or more times. The rearrangement links TRBV5-1 to TRBJ1-4, with TRBD1 matching over 7 bases. Germline V gives CDR1 SGHRS, CDR2 YFSETQ. The length of the CDR3 is 14 residues. V lost 1 base to trimming and J lost 5 bases; unmatched junction nucleotides: 2. The CDR3 protein is CASSLNRGNEKLFF. In DNA form, the CDR3 reads TGCGCCAGCAGCTTGAACAGGGGAAATGAAAAACTGTTTTTT.

This clonotype was seen a few times. V gene TRBV4-3 combines with J gene TRBJ1-2; D gene uncertain. Germline V gene lookup returns CDR1 LGHNA and CDR2 YSLEER. This CDR3 is 14 amino acids long. V shed 4 bases and J shed 7 bases, with 16 bases lying between them. The CDR3 sequence: CASSPRGGLGGYTF. The CDR3 region has the DNA TGCGCCAGCAGCCCCCGAGGAGGGCTCGGTGGCTACACCTTC.

The chain combines TRBV12-3 or TRBV12-4 with TRBJ2-3, with 8 bases fitting TRBD2. CDR3 length equals 15 residues. V shed 1 base, J shed 3 bases, and the junction held 3 bases outside the gene matches. The CDR3 DNA reads as TGTGCCAGCAGTTTAGATAGCGGGACAACAGATACGCAGTATTTT. Protein product: CASSLDSGTTDTQYF.